The subject of this entry is one TCR beta chain. Its antigen target is currently unknown. Within one base of it there is no much larger clone, and no base qualities were kept. Receptors were amplified or captured by RACE. Sequencing relied on a NextSeq 500. During library preparation, unique molecular identifiers were attached to individual cDNA molecules so that TCRs could be counted in a quantitative, reproducible way. For every blood RNA sample, sequencing covered both the TCR alpha and TCR beta chains. On the authors' methods: The median number of TCRs per sample was over 85,000, ranging from about 23,224 to 700,000. The Decombinator software suite was used to annotate V, J and CDR3 in the TCR reads. To make PS versus PT1 abundance plots, every sample was subsampled to the same number of TCRs (28,000). TCRs were defined as expanded if absent before sensitization and observed at least eight times at the 2-week time point. Through fastp at Q25 and MiXCR, TCRdb rebuilt clones from the public reads, retaining in-frame beta chains. Rows with one shared CDR3 protein collapse into an entry with the most common genes and DNA. What appears here as the V and J calls and clone size reflects TCRdb's work, not the paper's. Present in this sample are 380,000 or so distinct CDR3 sequences, 5% to 6.5% of which were seen just once. The ten largest account for roughly 8.2% of the sample.

Reading the label with the study, this specimen's time point is: pre-sensitization, week 0. The treatment or condition label here, explained by the study, means: therapeutic diphenylcyclopropenone sensitization with weekly scalp DPC. Blood at each patch-test visit was drawn before the patch test was applied. Eligible patients were aged 18 to 70, diagnosed with alopecia, deemed suitable for DPC therapy, and excluded if pregnant. Total RNA was extracted from unfractionated whole blood that had been collected in Tempus Blood RNA tubes. The sample originates from a study of human T cells and chemical hapten exposure (dated by TCRdb to the early 2020s). Turning to the overall study: For sensitization, 2% DPC in acetone was applied to a roughly 2 cm by roughly 2 cm area of upper inner arm skin. Patients additionally received weekly therapeutic DPC doses to the scalp throughout the roughly 25-week study period. Patch testing on the upper back used Finn chambers containing 0.01% DPC, with scoring done after 6 days according to International Contact Dermatitis Research Group standards. The mostly female patient cohort included alopecia areata with under or over 50% scalp involvement, alopecia totalis and alopecia universalis. Libraries were pooled for sequencing, and variation in per-sample TCR yields was attributed mainly to small differences in library volumes within the pool. The study tracked peripheral blood TCR repertoire changes in vivo during primary and secondary sensitization to the hapten diphenylcyclopropenone (DPC) in alopecia patients. Blood was sampled from patients pre-sensitization (week 0) and at 2, 6 and about 24 weeks after DPC sensitization. Blood for TCR sequencing was provided by twenty-nine alopecia patients at one to four time points (pre-sensitization, 2, 6 and 24 weeks).

V sheds 0 bases and J sheds 7 bases, leaving 11 bases between their ends. From its cysteine to its phenylalanine, the CDR3 spans 15 amino acids. Solely the CDR3 DNA is kept, with 45 bases framed from the first base. CDR1 and CDR2, per the germline V gene, are SGDLS and YYNGEE. The study at large found these results: Expanded TCRs formed significantly more large CDR3 similarity clusters than pre-sensitization or healthy control sets, consistent with antigen-driven responses. After repeated subsampling, the strength of the expansion versus patch-test correlation and the threshold at which it became significant changed. Patch test score was positively correlated with the number of PT1 expanded TCRs, with significance at thresholds 8, 16 and 32 but not at 4. Alopecia, a presumed autoimmune disease, was present in all patients, so the immune response of the patients might differ from that of healthy individuals. DPC sensitization did not change the number of TCRs with a frequency above 1 in 1000, and there was no evidence of changes in global repertoire structure.

The sequencing here drew on whole blood, taken in connection with sensitization to the hapten diphenylcyclopropenone (DPC). The clonotype comes from a woman under 30 with alopecia areata. Some clones in this sample may be carry-over from other donors' samples. This chain joins TRBV9 to TRBJ1-6, with TRBD1 tentatively as D gene (6 bases match). The sequenced DNA: TGTGCCAGCAGCGTAGATCCAGGGGCCAATTCACCCCTCCACTTT. Its amino acids are CASSVDPGANSPLHF.